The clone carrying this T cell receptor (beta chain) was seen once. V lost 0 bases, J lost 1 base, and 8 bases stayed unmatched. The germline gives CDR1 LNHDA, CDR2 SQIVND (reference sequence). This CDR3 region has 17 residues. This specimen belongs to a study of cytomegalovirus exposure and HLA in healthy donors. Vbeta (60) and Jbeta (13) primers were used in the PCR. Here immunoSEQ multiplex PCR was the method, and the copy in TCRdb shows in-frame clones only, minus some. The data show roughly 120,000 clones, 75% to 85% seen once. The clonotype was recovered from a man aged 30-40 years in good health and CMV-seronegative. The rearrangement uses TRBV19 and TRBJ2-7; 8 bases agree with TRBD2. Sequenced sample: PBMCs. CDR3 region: CASSIEGAQRGSYEQYF. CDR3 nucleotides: TGTGCCAGTAGTATAGAGGGGGCCCAGCGGGGGTCCTACGAGCAGTACTTC.